A selection of T cell receptor beta chains follows, all from one sample in a study of blood T cell repertoires in COVID-19. Using immunoSEQ multiplex PCR, the repertoire was profiled, and TCRdb retains in-frame clones only, with some absent. Among more than 70,000 clones, 82% were seen once, and the ten largest hold 25% to 30%. What was sequenced was peripheral blood. These TCRs come from a human donor in a cohort sampled during active COVID-19. Both conserved end residues are part of each CDR3. Each record gives: clone size, J gene, V gene, D gene, CDR3 DNA, CDR3 protein. D genes are given only for firm matches. Clone size is not always given. Where it is, it says once, few, many or a class for expanded clones.

medium-sized | TRBJ2-2 | TRBV11-2 | TRBD2 | TGTGCCAGCAGCTTACGCGGGGGAGGAACCGGGGAGCTGTTTTTT | CASSLRGGGTGELFF
NA | TRBJ1-2 | TRBV7-9 | NA | TGTGCCAGCAGCTTAGAACACAATTATGGCTACACCTTC | CASSLEHNYGYTF
NA | TRBJ1-1 | TRBV6-1 | NA | TGTGCCAGCAGTGAATTCCCCGGACAGCCTGAAGCTTTCTTT | CASSEFPGQPEAFF
NA | TRBJ1-4 | TRBV4-1 | NA | TGCGCCAGCAGCCAAGGTGGGGGCTTTAATGAAAAACTGTTTTTT | CASSQGGGFNEKLFF
NA | TRBJ2-3 | TRBV5-1 | NA | TGCGCCAGCGCCCCAGGCCTATCGACAGATACGCAGTATTTT | CASAPGLSTDTQYF
NA | TRBJ2-5 | TRBV30 | NA | TGTGCCTGGAGTACCCTAAGGGGGGGGGCGTTTTTAAAGACCCAGTACTTC | CAWSTLRGGAFLKTQYF
NA | TRBJ2-7 | TRBV7-3 | NA | TGTGCCAGCAGCAAACAGGGAGGGTCCTACGAGCAGTACTTC | CASSKQGGSYEQYF
NA | TRBJ1-5 | TRBV30 | NA | TGTGCCTGGAGTCTAAGGGGTTTTGGGCAGCCCCAGCATTTT | CAWSLRGFGQPQHF
NA | TRBJ1-1 | TRBV5-6 | NA | TGTGCCAGCAGCCTGCTTGCGGGCACTGAAGCTTTCTTT | CASSLLAGTEAFF
NA | TRBJ2-1 | TRBV19 | TRBD2 | TGTGCCAGTAGCTGGGCTAGCGGGAGCTCCTACAATGAGCAGTTCTTC | CASSWASGSSYNEQFF
NA | TRBJ1-2 | TRBV5-1 | NA | TGCGCCAGCAGCTTGTCTCCGGGTAAGGGGTATGGCTACACCTTC | CASSLSPGKGYGYTF